This T cell receptor (beta chain) originates from a study of shared clonotypes between healthy human individuals. Study-wide results and caveats: A reduction in generation probabilities was seen for non-shared clonotypes relative to those shared by all four donors. Blood alone was sampled, and tissue repertoires likely differ.

About this clone itself: Its cognate antigen is unknown.

Genomic DNA belonging to each subset was distributed in equal measure over several immunoSEQ plates. The method was immunoSEQ multiplex PCR; TCRdb's version includes in-frame clones alone and lacks a portion of them. Here the sample spans some 500,000 clones, roughly 95% being singletons. The CDR3 sequence is 14 residues long. The germline V gene encodes CDR1 MNHNY and CDR2 SVGAGI (reference sequence). V lost 2 bases to trimming and J lost 3 bases; unmatched junction nucleotides: 3. The chain joins TRBV6-6 to TRBJ2-5; 7 bases align to TRBD2. The sequenced material came from naive CD4+ T cells sorted from blood. Subset described: CD45RA+ positively selected. The receptor was isolated from a woman aged 25 to 39 in good health. Here the CDR3 reads CASSYEGREETQYF. Written as DNA, the CDR3 is TGTGCCAGCAGTTACGAAGGGAGGGAAGAGACCCAGTACTTC.